The sequence of this TCR beta chain was determined in a study of human T cells and chemical hapten exposure. Whole-study findings and limits: High-frequency TCRs, those above 1 in 1000, stayed the same after DPC sensitization.

Single cDNA molecules in the library carried unique molecular identifiers attached during preparation. The authors' processing: Samples contained a median of approximately 100,000 TCRs, with a range of roughly 23,224 to 700,000. Each CDR3 protein is one row after TCRdb ran MiXCR on the 5' RACE reads. These V and J calls originate from TCRdb's pipeline instead of the authors' own analysis. There are 120,000 to 150,000 distinct CDR3 sequences in the sample; about 4% occur only once, and over 1.1% lies in the top ten. Whole blood that had not been fractionated was the source of extracted total RNA. This CDR3 is 15 amino acids long. Germline values: CDR1 LGHDT, CDR2 YNNKEL (reference sequence). V was pared by 1 base and J by 1 base, with 3 bases of the junction left unmatched. This clonotype was seen repeatedly, ten times or more. What it recognizes is unknown.

The TCR sequence derives from a female donor in good health. The V call is TRBV3-1, the J call TRBJ1-1; 7 bases map to TRBD1. In DNA form, the CDR3 reads TGTGCCAGCAGCCAAGCGGGACAGCGGAACACTGAAGCTTTCTTT. This sequence encodes CASSQAGQRNTEAFF.